The 2 T cell receptor beta chains presented below share a single source sample, sequenced in a study of T-cell memory formation after mild COVID-19. TCRdb analysed the 5' RACE reads with MiXCR anew, one entry per CDR3 protein. The data show under 300,000 distinct CDR3 sequences, over 15% seen once. The sequenced material came from PBMCs or a T cell subset sorted from them (not recorded which). The receptors derive from a man aged 18-30 years who had mild COVID-19 (a few samples of this study predate the infection). Cell type and time point are not known.

The chain carries TRBV5-1 and TRBJ2-2; TRBD2 matches at 12 bases. Germline CDR1 and CDR2: SGHRS and YFSETQ. The CDR3 totals 15 residues. V dropped 3 bases and J dropped 6; count of bases not matched to a gene: 3. As DNA, the CDR3 is TGCGCCAGCAGCTCCACTAGCGGGGGGCCCGGGGAGCTGTTTTTT. The encoded protein is CASSSTSGGPGELFF.

The table lists this clonotype with a few counts. This sequence joins TRBV5-1 and TRBJ1-2, with D uncertain. The CDR3 sequence is 13 residues long. The V gene lost 2 bases and the J gene lost 3 bases, with 8 bases spanning the gap. Germline V gene data show CDR1 as SGHRS and CDR2 as YFSETQ. The CDR3 DNA sequence: TGCGCCAGCAGCTTCGACGGAGACTATGGCTACACCTTC. Amino acids: CASSFDGDYGYTF. The full variable domain, in which reference TRBV5-1 and TRBJ1-2 provide the parts outside the CDR3, is KAGVTQTPRYLIKTRGQQVTLSCSPISGHRSVSWYQQTPGQGLQFLFEYFSETQRNKGNFPGRFSGRQFSNSRSEMNVSTLELGDSALYLCASSFDGDYGYTFGSGTRLTVV.